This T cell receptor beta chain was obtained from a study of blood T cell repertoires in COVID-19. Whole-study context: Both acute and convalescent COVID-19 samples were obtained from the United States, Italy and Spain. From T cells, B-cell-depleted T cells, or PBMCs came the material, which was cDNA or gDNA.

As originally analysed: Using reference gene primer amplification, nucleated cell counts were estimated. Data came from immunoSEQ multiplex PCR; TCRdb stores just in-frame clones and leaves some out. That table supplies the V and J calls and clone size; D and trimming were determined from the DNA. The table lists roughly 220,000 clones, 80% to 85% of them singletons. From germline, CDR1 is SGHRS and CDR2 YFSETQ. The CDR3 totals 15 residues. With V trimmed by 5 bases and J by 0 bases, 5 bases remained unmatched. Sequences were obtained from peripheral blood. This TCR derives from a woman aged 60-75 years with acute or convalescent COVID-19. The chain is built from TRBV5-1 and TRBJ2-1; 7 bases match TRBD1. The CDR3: CASRAGTASYNEQFF. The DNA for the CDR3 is TGCGCCAGCAGGGCAGGGACAGCCTCCTACAATGAGCAGTTCTTC. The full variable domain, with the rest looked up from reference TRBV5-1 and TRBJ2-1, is KAGVTQTPRYLIKTRGQQVTLSCSPISGHRSVSWYQQTPGQGLQFLFEYFSETQRNKGNFPGRFSGRQFSNSRSEMNVSTLELGDSALYLCASRAGTASYNEQFFGPGTRLTVL.